Each of the 2 T cell receptor beta chains below was sequenced from the same sample in a study of blood T cells in healthy people across ages. Through a sample-barcoded 5' primer and a J-beta primer mix, a second PCR was run for 7 to 11 cycles. One entry per CDR3 protein results from TCRdb running MiXCR on the 5' RACE reads. Of roughly 1.4 million distinct CDR3 sequences detected, almost 60% appear once; the ten largest clones hold 6.7%. Sample: blood. The receptors here all came from a man aged 18 to 35 in good health.

The chain employs TRBV9 and TRBJ1-1; D gene uncertain. From germline, CDR1 is SGDLS and CDR2 YYNGEE. V lost 2 bases to trimming and J lost 12 bases, with 17 bases between them. This CDR3 comprises 13 residues. The CDR3 coding sequence is TGTGCCAGCAGCGTCTCCACCGACTCTGCTACTTTCTTT. As protein: CASSVSTDSATFF.

The V gene is TRBV13, the J gene TRBJ2-7; 7 bases are shared with TRBD1. The CDR3 length is 15 residues. In germline, CDR1 is PRHDT, CDR2 FYEKMQ (reference sequence). The V and J ends lost 5 bases and 3 bases, in that order; junction bases with no gene match: 10. CDR3 DNA sequence: TGTGCCAGCAGCGCGAACAGGGGACGTAGCTACGAGCAGTACTTC. Its translation: CASSANRGRSYEQYF.